One and the same sample provided the 8 T cell receptor beta chains below, sequenced in a study of OX40 agonist ivuxolimab in advanced cancers. The library relied on the immunoSEQ multiplex PCR assay. TCRdb mirrors the immuneACCESS table, restricted to in-frame sequences. Some clones are absent from its copies; in checked studies, under half trace to an unresolved V gene, and the reason for the others is unknown. The sample records about 70,000 clones, roughly 89% of which are singletons. The ten largest clones represent about 8.2% of the sample. The input for sequencing was CD4+ or CD8+ T cells sorted from blood, taken in a trial of the OX40 agonist ivuxolimab. These receptors all stem from an adult with an advanced solid tumor such as melanoma, head and neck, liver or kidney cancer.

The chain carries TRBV30 and TRBJ2-1; D unclear. There are 11 residues in the CDR3. V was shortened by 4 bases and J by 7 bases, with 8 bases between the two germline ends. CDR1 GTSNPN and CDR2 SVGIG come from the germline V gene (reference sequence). CDR3 DNA sequence: TGTGCCTGGATAAGTCGAAATGAGCAGTTCTTC. It yields the protein CAWISRNEQFF.

The rearrangement joins TRBV9 to TRBJ1-1; no clear D. Trimming removed 0 bases from V and 1 base from J, with 4 bases in between. The CDR3 is made up of 13 amino acids. Germline assignment: CDR1 SGDLS and CDR2 YYNGEE. The CDR3 here is CASSVGANTEAFF. In DNA, the CDR3 is TGTGCCAGCAGCGTAGGTGCGAACACTGAAGCTTTCTTT.

This chain uses TRBV9 with TRBJ2-1, with D perhaps matching TRBD2 (6 bases). The CDR3 loop spans 16 amino acids. Germline lookup yields CDR1 SGDLS and CDR2 YYNGEE. Trimming shortened V by 0 bases and J by 10 bases, and 20 bases separated the two germline ends. In DNA form, the CDR3 reads TGTGCCAGCAGCGTAGGTAGGGCGGGGAGGTGGCAAGAGCAGTTCTTC. It codes for CASSVGRAGRWQEQFF.

This chain links TRBV18 with TRBJ1-2, with a weak D call TRBD1 (5 bases). V was trimmed by 2 bases and J by 2 bases, leaving 9 bases between them. Looked up from germline, CDR1 is KGHSH and CDR2 is LQKENI. The CDR3 runs to 14 residues. CDR3 sequence: CASSPGAGNYGYTF. The CDR3 DNA follows: TGTGCCAGCTCACCAGGGGCGGGAAACTATGGCTACACCTTC.

This clone counts as medium-sized. This sequence joins TRBV5-5 and TRBJ2-7; D is unclear. The V end lost 4 bases, the J end lost 4 bases, and 12 bases lay between the germline ends. Germline assignment: CDR1 SGHKS and CDR2 YYEKEE (reference sequence). The CDR3 consists of 13 residues. CDR3 residues: CASSPRQPYEQYF. The CDR3 coding sequence is TGTGCCAGCAGCCCCCGGCAACCGTACGAGCAGTACTTC.

The chain is built from TRBV27 and TRBJ1-1, with D possibly matching TRBD1 (6 bases). The CDR3 is made up of 15 amino acids. CDR1 and CDR2 (germline): MNHEY, SMNVEV (reference sequence). Trimming stripped 7 bases from V and 2 bases from J, with 17 bases between. CDR3 nucleotides: TGTGCCAGCACCATGGACAGCCTTGGCAACACTGAAGCTTTCTTT. It is translated as CASTMDSLGNTEAFF.

V usage is TRBV5-1 and J usage is TRBJ1-5, with D tentatively TRBD1 (6 bases). The germline gives CDR1 SGHRS, CDR2 YFSETQ. V dropped 0 bases and J dropped 6 bases, with 13 bases sitting between them. CDR3 length: 15 residues. DNA of the CDR3: TGCGCCAGCAGCTTGGGGGGGGGCGAGGGTCAGCCCCAGCATTTT. Translating gives CASSLGGGEGQPQHF.

This clone was seen only a few times. CDR3 DNA: TGTGCTAGTGGTTTGGTATCAGGGATCTATAATCAGCCCCAGCATTTT. This sequence encodes CASGLVSGIYNQPQHF. This chain links TRBV12-5 with TRBJ1-5; the D gene is possibly TRBD1 (5 bases). The V end lost 0 bases, the J end lost 4 bases, and 13 bases lay between the germline ends. The V gene's germline CDR1 is LGHNT and CDR2 FRNRAP. The CDR3 consists of 16 residues.